Presented here are 14 T cell receptor beta chains from one specimen sequenced in a study of OX40 agonist ivuxolimab in advanced cancers. Some clones are missing from TCRdb's copy, which holds only in-frame ones; the method was immunoSEQ multiplex PCR. The data show over 55,000 clones, around 84% seen once. The material sequenced was CD4+ or CD8+ T cells sorted from blood, taken in a trial of the OX40 agonist ivuxolimab. The receptors originated from an adult with an advanced solid tumor such as melanoma, head and neck, liver or kidney cancer.

The V call is TRBV7-2, the J call TRBJ2-2; D ambiguous. CDR1 SGHTA and CDR2 FQGNSA come from the germline V gene. V lost 1 base and J 7 bases, leaving 13 bases between the germline ends. This CDR3 spans 15 amino acids. For the CDR3, the DNA is TGTGCCAGCAGCTTAGTACGACCCCTGGTCGGGGAGCTGTTTTTT. Translated: CASSLVRPLVGELFF.

V and J are TRBV19 and TRBJ1-1, with D perhaps TRBD1 (6 bases). This CDR3 comprises 15 residues. The germline gives CDR1 LNHDA, CDR2 SQIVND (reference sequence). Trimming shortened V by 3 bases and J by 5 bases, and 16 bases separated the two germline ends. Here the CDR3 DNA reads TGTGCCAGTAGTATCATCGGGGGGGCTCGAACTGAAGCTTTCTTT. Translation gives CASSIIGGARTEAFF.

CDR3 DNA sequence: TGTGCCAGCAGCTCGACAGCGATCTCCGGAAACACCATATATTTT. It translates to CASSSTAISGNTIYF. The chain recombines TRBV7-2 with TRBJ1-3, with D tentatively TRBD1 (5 bases). Germline V gives CDR1 SGHTA, CDR2 FQGNSA. V lost 4 bases and J 4 bases, leaving 14 bases between the germline ends. The CDR3 totals 15 residues.

The CDR3 region is CASSEQGTSPLHF. The CDR3 DNA is TGTGCCAGCAGTGAACAGGGGACCTCACCCCTCCACTTT. The chain couples TRBV6-4 to TRBJ1-6; 7 nucleotides line up with TRBD1. Germline lookup yields CDR1 MRHNA and CDR2 SNTAGT. CDR3 length equals 13 residues. V was pared by 3 bases and J by 10 bases, with 3 bases of the junction left unmatched.

The chain couples TRBV10-3 to TRBJ2-1; 12 nucleotides match TRBD1. Germline CDR1 ENHRY, CDR2 SYGVKD. Trimming took 8 bases from V and 8 from J; bases not matched to a gene: 10. This CDR3 is 15 amino acids long. The CDR3 loop reads CAISVGTGGIDEQFF. CDR3 nucleotide sequence: TGTGCCATCTCCGTTGGGACAGGGGGCATCGATGAGCAGTTCTTC.

The genes are TRBV19 and TRBJ1-5; D may be TRBD1 (6 bases). Per germline, CDR1 LNHDA and CDR2 SQIVND (reference sequence). The V end was cut by 5 bases, the J end by 2 bases, with 16 bases between. There are 16 residues in the CDR3. The CDR3 bases are TGTGCCAGTAGTCCCCGTTCGGCAGGGGGCAATCAGCCCCAGCATTTT. Translated: CASSPRSAGGNQPQHF.

This clone occurred once. V gene TRBV7-2 combines with J gene TRBJ1-3, with a possible D match to TRBD1 (6 bases). Germline assignment: CDR1 SGHTA and CDR2 FQGNSA. The CDR3 spans 12 residues. Trimming stripped 4 bases from V and 5 bases from J, with 6 bases between. The CDR3 here is CASSWDRNTIYF. The CDR3 DNA reads TGTGCCAGCAGCTGGGACAGAAACACCATATATTTT.

The chain employs TRBV7-9 and TRBJ2-7; D possibly corresponds to TRBD2 (6 bases). The CDR3 extends over 13 amino acids. Germline V gene sequence: CDR1 SEHNR, CDR2 FQNEAQ (reference sequence). The V end was cut by 5 bases, the J end by 8 bases, with 16 bases between. CDR3 residues: CASSQSRDSQQYF. CDR3 bases: TGTGCCAGCAGCCAATCCCGGGACTCGCAGCAGTACTTC.

The chain combines TRBV6-6 with TRBJ1-2; 8 bases agree with TRBD1. The CDR3 length is 14 residues. Losses at the gene ends were 2 bases for V and 4 bases for J; bases not matched to a gene: 3. Germline CDR1 and CDR2: MNHNY and SVGAGI (reference sequence). The CDR3 DNA reads as TGTGCCAGCAGTTACGGCAGGGGGCCCTATGGCTACACCTTC. Translating gives CASSYGRGPYGYTF.

The chain links TRBV19 to TRBJ2-5; D possibly uses TRBD1 or TRBD2 (5 bases each). The length of the CDR3 is 14 residues. Germline CDR1 and CDR2: LNHDA and SQIVND (reference sequence). V was trimmed by 5 bases and J by 2 bases, leaving 12 bases between them. The CDR3 DNA is TGTGCCAGTAGTGACCGGGGCCGTCAAGAGACCCAGTACTTC. Translating gives CASSDRGRQETQYF.

The V gene is TRBV5-5, the J gene TRBJ1-3, with unresolved D. Germline lookup yields CDR1 SGHKS and CDR2 YYEKEE (reference sequence). V was trimmed by 2 bases and J by 10 bases, leaving 13 bases between them. The CDR3 consists of 13 residues. CDR3 residues: CASSLGGEGTIYF. The CDR3 DNA sequence: TGTGCCAGCAGCTTAGGTGGAGAAGGGACCATATATTTT.

The rearrangement joins TRBV5-1 to TRBJ1-1; D remains unclear. Trimming stripped 4 bases from V and 2 bases from J, with 9 bases between. The germline gives CDR1 SGHRS, CDR2 YFSETQ. The CDR3 length is 13 residues. CDR3 region: CASSRIVNTEAFF. In DNA, the CDR3 is TGCGCCAGCAGCCGGATCGTAAACACTGAAGCTTTCTTT.

The chain recombines TRBV6-1 with TRBJ2-3; 9 bases are shared with TRBD1. The CDR3 totals 17 residues. Trimming took 4 bases from V and 2 from J; bases not matched to a gene: 10. CDR1 is MNHNS and CDR2 is SASEGT in the germline V gene. The CDR3 here is CASSVGTGRASTDTQYF. The CDR3, as DNA: TGTGCCAGCAGTGTGGGGACAGGGCGCGCCTCCACAGATACGCAGTATTTT.

The V gene is TRBV9, the J gene TRBJ2-2; a possible D gene is TRBD2 (5 bases). Per germline, CDR1 SGDLS and CDR2 YYNGEE. Between the trimmed V and J ends, which lost 2 bases and 8 bases, there was a span of 16 bases. The CDR3 is made up of 15 amino acids. CDR3 nucleotide sequence: TGTGCCAGCAGCGTGGAGGCCTTGAGCACTGGGGAGCTGTTTTTT. Translated: CASSVEALSTGELFF.